Reported below is one T cell receptor beta chain. The data stem from a study of blood T cell repertoires in COVID-19. This CDR3 region has 15 residues. V was clipped by 1 base and J by 7 bases, with 18 bases between them. From germline, CDR1 is SGHTS and CDR2 YDEGEE. Some clones are missing from TCRdb's copy, which holds only in-frame ones; the method was immunoSEQ multiplex PCR. The data hold over 250,000 clones, with around 84% observed a single time. The receptor's source is a man aged 25 to 45 with acute COVID-19. The rearrangement links TRBV5-8 to TRBJ2-7; perhaps TRBD2 as D (5 bases). The sequencing input was PBMCs or T cells enriched from blood (not recorded which). In nucleotides, the CDR3 is TGTGCCAGCAGCTTGATGGCTAGCAGATTTTGGGAGCAGTACGTC. This codes for CASSLMASRFWEQYV.